The sequence of this T cell receptor (beta chain) was determined in a study of blood T cell repertoires in COVID-19. In the study overall: Samples representing acute and convalescent COVID-19 were sourced from the United States, Italy and Spain. Sources were T cells, B-cell-depleted T cells, or PBMCs; the material itself was cDNA or gDNA.

As handled by the study authors: Amplified reference gene primers provided the basis for estimating nucleated cell counts. Assay: immunoSEQ multiplex PCR; the TCRdb copy retains only in-frame clones and omits some. V, J and clone size derive from that table, while D and trimming were established from the DNA sequence. The repertoire holds some 150,000 clones, with 85% to 90% as singletons. The CDR3 consists of 15 residues. V dropped 4 bases and J dropped 7; count of bases not matched to a gene: 10. Germline loops: CDR1 SEHNR, CDR2 FQNEAQ (reference sequence). Sequencing used peripheral blood. V gene TRBV7-9 combines with J gene TRBJ2-7; 10 bases align to TRBD2. The TCR was taken from a human donor in a cohort sampled during active COVID-19. CDR3 nucleotide sequence: TGTGCCAGCAGCTCTCCGGTTAGCGGGAGGAGTGAGCAGTACTTC. This encodes CASSSPVSGRSEQYF.